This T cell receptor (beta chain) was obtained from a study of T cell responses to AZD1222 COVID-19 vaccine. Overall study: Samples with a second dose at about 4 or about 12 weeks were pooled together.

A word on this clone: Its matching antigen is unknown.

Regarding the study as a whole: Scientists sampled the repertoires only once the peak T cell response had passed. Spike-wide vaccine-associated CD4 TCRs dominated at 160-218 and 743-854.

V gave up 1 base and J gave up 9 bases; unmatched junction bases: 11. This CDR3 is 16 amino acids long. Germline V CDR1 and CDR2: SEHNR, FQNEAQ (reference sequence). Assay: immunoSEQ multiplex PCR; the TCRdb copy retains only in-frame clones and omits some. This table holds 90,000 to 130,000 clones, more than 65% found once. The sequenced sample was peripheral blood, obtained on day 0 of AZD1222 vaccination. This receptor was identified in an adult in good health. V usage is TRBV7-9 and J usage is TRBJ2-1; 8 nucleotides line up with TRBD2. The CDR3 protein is CASSLEISGTGIEQFF. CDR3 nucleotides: TGTGCCAGCAGCTTAGAGATTAGCGGGACGGGGATTGAGCAGTTCTTC. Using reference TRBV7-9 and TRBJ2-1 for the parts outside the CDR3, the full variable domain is DTGVSQNPRHKITKRGQNVTFRCDPISEHNRLYWYRQTLGQGPEFLTYFQNEAQLEKSRLLSDRFSAERPKGSFSTLEIQRTEQGDSAMYLCASSLEISGTGIEQFFGPGTRLTVL.